One sample yielded the 28 T cell receptor beta chains listed below, sequenced in a study of blood T cell repertoires in COVID-19. TCRdb keeps only in-frame clones here, not all; method: immunoSEQ multiplex PCR. The sample includes around 160,000 clones, roughly 83% of them seen just once. The sample comprised PBMCs or T cells enriched from blood (not recorded which). The receptors were sampled from a woman aged 60 to 75 who had recovered from COVID-19.

V and J are TRBV19 and TRBJ1-6; perhaps TRBD1 as D (5 bases). Deletions cut 6 bases from V and 10 bases from J, with 25 bases between. Looked up from germline, CDR1 is LNHDA and CDR2 is SQIVND (reference sequence). This CDR3 has 17 amino acids. CDR3 sequence reads: CASSPRGGERRWSPLHF. The CDR3 nucleotides are TGTGCCAGTAGCCCCCGGGGAGGGGAAAGGAGATGGTCACCCCTCCACTTT.

The chain is built from TRBV5-4 and TRBJ2-5, with a possible D match to TRBD1 (6 bases). Looked up from germline, CDR1 is SGHNT and CDR2 is YYREEE (reference sequence). This CDR3 has 15 amino acids. V dropped 3 bases and J dropped 3 bases, with 15 bases sitting between them. The CDR3 DNA follows: TGTGCCAGCAGCTCAGACAGGAGATTGAAAGAGACCCAGTACTTC. Its protein product is CASSSDRRLKETQYF.

The chain links TRBV30 to TRBJ1-3; D might be TRBD1 (5 bases). The CDR3 spans 13 residues. Germline V gene sequence: CDR1 GTSNPN, CDR2 SVGIG (reference sequence). Trimming removed 0 bases from V and 5 bases from J, with 8 bases in between. The CDR3 here is CAWSVSGRNTIYF. CDR3 coding DNA: TGTGCCTGGAGTGTTTCAGGGAGAAACACCATATATTTT.

This clone was detected many times. The chain has TRBV27 and TRBJ1-5, with unresolved D. Germline V lookup: CDR1 MNHEY, CDR2 SMNVEV (reference sequence). V dropped 6 bases and J dropped 7 bases, with 16 bases sitting between them. The CDR3 covers 14 residues. The CDR3 bases are TGTGCCAGCAGCTCCGGACTGCTTGGCCAGCCCCAGCATTTT. Translation: CASSSGLLGQPQHF.

The genes are TRBV11-2 and TRBJ1-6; the match to TRBD1 covers 9 bases. CDR3 length: 15 amino acids. The V gene end was trimmed by 1 base and the J gene end by 7 bases; junction bases not matched to a gene: 2. Germline V gene data show CDR1 as SGHAT and CDR2 as FQNNGV. CDR3: CASSLAGQGNSPLHF. The CDR3 coding sequence is TGTGCCAGCAGCTTAGCGGGACAGGGAAATTCACCCCTCCACTTT.

The chain is built from TRBV4-1 and TRBJ2-2, with 12 positions matching TRBD2. From germline, CDR1 is MGHRA and CDR2 YSYEKL. The CDR3 consists of 14 residues. After removal of 9 bases from V and 6 bases from J, the junction contained 5 bases not matched to a gene. DNA for the CDR3: TGCGCCAGTCAGCTAGCGGGGGGGTCCGGGGAGCTGTTTTTT. This codes for CASQLAGGSGELFF.

J is TRBJ2-1 and V is TRBV11-3; 12 bases match TRBD2. Trimming took 4 bases from V and 4 from J; bases not matched to a gene: 5. The CDR3 is made up of 16 amino acids. The germline gives CDR1 SGHNT, CDR2 YENEEA. The CDR3 reads CASSSGTSGFYNEQFF. The DNA for the CDR3 is TGTGCCAGCAGCTCCGGGACTAGCGGGTTTTACAATGAGCAGTTCTTC.

This chain connects TRBV6-5 to TRBJ1-2; D unresolved. Germline loops: CDR1 MNHEY, CDR2 SVGAGI. The V end lost 7 bases, the J end lost 6 bases, and 12 bases lay between the germline ends. The CDR3 is 12 amino acids. CDR3 sequence reads: CASKEEWNGYTF. As DNA, the CDR3 is TGTGCCAGCAAGGAGGAGTGGAATGGCTACACCTTC.

This clone was observed a few times. The chain uses TRBV11-1 and TRBJ2-7, with 10 bases that match TRBD2. The length of the CDR3 is 13 residues. J gave up 3 bases and V 7 bases, and 3 bases lay outside the gene matches. The germline CDR1 and CDR2 sequences are SGHAT and FQDESV (reference sequence). The CDR3 reads CASTSSGSYEQYF. In DNA form, the CDR3 reads TGTGCCAGCACCTCTAGCGGGAGCTACGAGCAGTACTTC.

The gene calls are TRBV18 and TRBJ2-3; D gene unclear. V was pared by 0 bases and J by 5 bases, with 9 bases between. The CDR3 runs to 14 residues. CDR1 is KGHSH, CDR2 LQKENI, per germline. In nucleotides, the CDR3 is TGTGCCAGCTCACCACCAGGAGCAAGAGATACGCAGTATTTT. It specifies CASSPPGARDTQYF.

In its sample, this clone was seen a few times. This chain uses TRBV27 with TRBJ2-3, with D possibly being TRBD2 (6 bases). Trimming stripped 7 bases from V and 7 bases from J, with 27 bases between. Germline V lookup: CDR1 MNHEY, CDR2 SMNVEV (reference sequence). This CDR3 has 17 amino acids. The CDR3 here is CASTPRSGDRFTYTQYF. In nucleotides, the CDR3 is TGTGCCAGCACTCCCCGATCGGGGGACCGTTTCACGTATACGCAGTATTTT.

This rearrangement joins TRBV5-1 to TRBJ2-3; 8 bases are shared with TRBD2. CDR1 and CDR2 from the germline V gene are SGHRS and YFSETQ. After removal of 5 bases from V and 0 bases from J, the junction contained 8 bases not matched to a gene. CDR3 length equals 16 residues. The CDR3 reads CASRGSAGGSTDTQYF. The CDR3 DNA sequence: TGCGCCAGCAGGGGCTCTGCGGGGGGTAGCACAGATACGCAGTATTTT.

This chain uses TRBV2 with TRBJ1-2, with 9 nucleotides matching TRBD1. Per the germline V gene, CDR1 is SNHLY and CDR2 is FYNNEI. The length of the CDR3 is 14 residues. The J segment lost 5 bases and the V segment lost 6 bases, leaving 7 bases of the junction unmatched. For the CDR3, the DNA is TGTGCCAGCAGCGCCGGGACAGGGCCTTATGGCTACACCTTC. The encoded protein is CASSAGTGPYGYTF.

This sequence joins TRBV19 and TRBJ2-5; 8 bases map to TRBD2. Germline V gene sequence: CDR1 LNHDA, CDR2 SQIVND (reference sequence). The V gene end was trimmed by 7 bases and the J gene end by 3 bases; junction bases not matched to a gene: 10. The CDR3 runs to 15 residues. In nucleotides, the CDR3 is TGTGCCAGTATGGATACTGGACTAGCCAAAGAGACCCAGTACTTC. This codes for CASMDTGLAKETQYF.

At least ten counts were recorded for this clone. The chain links TRBV3-1 (or the pseudogene TRBV3-2) to TRBJ1-1; D perhaps matches TRBD1 (5 bases). The CDR3 length is 17 residues. Germline CDR1 reads LGHDT; CDR2 reads YNNKEL (reference sequence). V was pared by 4 bases and J by 1 base, with 19 bases between. The CDR3 loop reads CASSRSGGGLRNTEAFF. In nucleotides, the CDR3 is TGTGCCAGCAGCCGATCGGGGGGTGGGTTAAGGAACACTGAAGCTTTCTTT.

The rearrangement joins TRBV19 to TRBJ1-1; D not resolved. Per germline, CDR1 LNHDA and CDR2 SQIVND (reference sequence). This CDR3 has 13 amino acids. V dropped 5 bases and J dropped 1 base, with 8 bases sitting between them. CDR3 residues: CASSQQKNTEAFF. The CDR3 coding sequence is TGTGCCAGTAGTCAACAAAAGAACACTGAAGCTTTCTTT.

This chain links TRBV5-1 with TRBJ2-3; 7 bases line up with TRBD1. Germline CDR1 is SGHRS and CDR2 is YFSETQ. CDR3 length: 16 residues. Germline trimming cut 5 bases from V and 0 bases from J; bases unmatched to any gene: 9. CDR3 in DNA: TGCGCCAGCAGACCTCCAGGGGGAAGGAGCACAGATACGCAGTATTTT. Protein product: CASRPPGGRSTDTQYF.

This chain links TRBV6-1 with TRBJ2-1; 7 nucleotides match TRBD1. Trimming at V came to 4 bases and at J to 4 bases, leaving 10 bases not matched to a gene. The CDR3 runs 16 residues. Germline CDR1 reads MNHNS; CDR2 reads SASEGT. The CDR3 DNA reads as TGTGCCAGCAGTGTCCACCGCCTGACAGGGTACAATGAGCAGTTCTTC. It translates to CASSVHRLTGYNEQFF.

This clone was observed once. The V and J genes are TRBV4-1 and TRBJ1-2, with D possibly TRBD1 on 5 matching bases. Germline V gene lookup returns CDR1 MGHRA and CDR2 YSYEKL. This CDR3 is 15 amino acids long. Trimming left V 1 base short and J 6 bases short, with 15 bases between. CDR3 region: CASSQGWGEGHGYTF. DNA for the CDR3: TGCGCCAGCAGCCAAGGTTGGGGGGAGGGCCATGGCTACACCTTC.

This clone was observed a few times. The chain links TRBV18 to TRBJ2-2; weak D call: TRBD2 (7 bases). The CDR3 covers 14 residues. Germline V CDR1 and CDR2: KGHSH, LQKENI. The V end was cut by 8 bases, the J end by 0 bases, with 10 bases between. Here the CDR3 reads CASGGGANTGELFF. The CDR3 nucleotides are TGTGCCAGCGGAGGGGGGGCGAACACCGGGGAGCTGTTTTTT. Full variable domain (rest looked up from reference TRBV18 and TRBJ2-2): NAGVMQNPRHLVRRRGQEARLRCSPMKGHSHVYWYRQLPEEGLKFMVYLQKENIIDESGMPKERFSAEFPKEGPSILRIQQVVRGDSAAYFCASGGGANTGELFFGEGSRLTVL.

CDR3 DNA sequence: TGTGCCAGCAGCCAAGGTCCGAACTTATCTGGACAGTCCTATGGCTACACCTTC. Protein: CASSQGPNLSGQSYGYTF. V and J are TRBV3-1 (or the pseudogene TRBV3-2) and TRBJ1-2, with D maybe TRBD1 (6 bases). Looked up from germline, CDR1 is LGHDT and CDR2 is YNNKEL (reference sequence). Trimming removed 1 base at V and 4 bases at J, with 22 bases between. This CDR3 comprises 18 residues.

This clone was seen a few times. This chain joins TRBV7-9 and TRBJ1-2; the D gene is possibly TRBD1 (5 bases). CDR1 and CDR2 from the germline V gene are SEHNR and FQNEAQ (reference sequence). This CDR3 is 13 amino acids long. The V gene lost 5 bases and the J gene lost 0 bases, with 7 bases spanning the gap. CDR3 nucleotide sequence: TGTGCCAGCAGCCAGACAGCTAACTATGGCTACACCTTC. Its translation: CASSQTANYGYTF. The whole variable domain, filled in from reference TRBV7-9 and TRBJ1-2, reads DTGVSQNPRHKITKRGQNVTFRCDPISEHNRLYWYRQTLGQGPEFLTYFQNEAQLEKSRLLSDRFSAERPKGSFSTLEIQRTEQGDSAMYLCASSQTANYGYTFGSGTRLTVV.

V is TRBV2 and J is TRBJ1-4, with D perhaps TRBD1 (5 bases). Germline V gene data show CDR1 as SNHLY and CDR2 as FYNNEI. Between the trimmed V and J ends, which lost 3 bases and 7 bases, there was a span of 18 bases. The CDR3 runs to 16 residues. The CDR3: CASSEMSAGRSEKLFF. DNA for the CDR3: TGTGCCAGCAGTGAGATGTCGGCAGGGCGCAGTGAAAAACTGTTTTTT.

The sample holds one count of this clone. The chain links TRBV5-5 to TRBJ2-2, with D possibly matching TRBD1 (5 bases). V lost 3 bases and J lost 3, with 12 bases in between. This CDR3 is built from 15 residues. Germline V CDR1 and CDR2: SGHKS, YYEKEE (reference sequence). CDR3 region: CASSWRQGHTGELFF. CDR3 nucleotides: TGTGCCAGCAGCTGGCGGCAGGGTCACACCGGGGAGCTGTTTTTT.

The rearrangement links TRBV9 to TRBJ2-1; weak D call: TRBD1 (5 bases). V lost 4 bases and J lost 4, with 18 bases in between. The length of the CDR3 is 16 residues. CDR1 is SGDLS, CDR2 YYNGEE, per germline. The CDR3 bases are TGTGCCAGCAGCCTAAGGCAGGGTACGAGGTACAATGAGCAGTTCTTC. Translated, it gives CASSLRQGTRYNEQFF.

The chain links TRBV2 to TRBJ2-7; maybe TRBD1 (5 bases). V was cut by 7 bases and J by 5 bases, with 18 bases left in between. The length of the CDR3 is 14 residues. Germline assignment: CDR1 SNHLY and CDR2 FYNNEI. The CDR3 region is CASKGIQVWDEQYF. For the CDR3, the DNA is TGTGCCAGCAAGGGAATACAGGTTTGGGACGAGCAGTACTTC.

The chain combines TRBV21-1 with TRBJ1-6; the table's D gene call, TRBD1, was not cross checked with the DNA. TRBV21-1 is annotated as a pseudogene. The CDR3 runs 18 residues. CDR3: CASSRGQGSVSYNSPLHF. In DNA form, the CDR3 reads TGTGCCAGCAGCAGGGGACAGGGTTCGGTATCCTATAATTCACCCCTCCACTTT.

CDR3 sequence: CASTGTPHNEQFF. The CDR3 DNA follows: TGTGCCAGCACCGGGACTCCCCACAATGAGCAGTTCTTC. The gene calls are TRBV28 and TRBJ2-1, with D possibly TRBD2 on 6 matching bases. There are 13 residues in the CDR3. The V gene's germline CDR1 is MDHEN and CDR2 SYDVKM. V was shortened by 7 bases and J by 5 bases, with 12 bases between the two germline ends.